The text below deals with one T cell receptor beta chain. This entry comes from a study of blood T cell repertoires in COVID-19. Study information: The United States, Italy and Spain were the sources of the acute and convalescent COVID-19 samples.

V lost 5 bases and J 3 bases, leaving 7 bases between the germline ends. This CDR3 contains 12 residues. Germline V gene data show CDR1 as SGHRS and CDR2 as YFSETQ. Measured with immunoSEQ multiplex PCR; TCRdb has only the in-frame clones, and not every one. This sample yields about 240,000 clones, of which around nine tenths are seen a single time; under 9% belongs to the top ten. This rearrangement joins TRBV5-1 to TRBJ2-3, with D unresolved. Sequencing was performed on peripheral blood. The TCR originated in a woman in her seventies with active or convalescent COVID-19. For the CDR3, the DNA is TGCGCCAGCAGTCCTGAGACAGATACGCAGTATTTT. It yields the protein CASSPETDTQYF.